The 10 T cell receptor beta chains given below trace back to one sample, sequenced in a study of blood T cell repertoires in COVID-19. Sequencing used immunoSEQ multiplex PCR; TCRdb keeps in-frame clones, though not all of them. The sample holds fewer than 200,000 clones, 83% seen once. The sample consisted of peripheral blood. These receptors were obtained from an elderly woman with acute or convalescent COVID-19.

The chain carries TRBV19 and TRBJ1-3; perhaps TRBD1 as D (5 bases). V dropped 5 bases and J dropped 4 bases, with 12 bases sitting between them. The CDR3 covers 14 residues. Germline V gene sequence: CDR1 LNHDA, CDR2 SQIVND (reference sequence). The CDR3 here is CASSSLTAGNTIYF. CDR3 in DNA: TGTGCCAGTAGTTCCCTGACAGCGGGAAACACCATATATTTT.

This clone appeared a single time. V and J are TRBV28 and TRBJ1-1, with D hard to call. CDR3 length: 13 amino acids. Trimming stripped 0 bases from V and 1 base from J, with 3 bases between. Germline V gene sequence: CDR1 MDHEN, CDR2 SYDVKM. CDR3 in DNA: TGTGCCAGCAGTTTATGGGCGAACACTGAAGCTTTCTTT. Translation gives CASSLWANTEAFF.

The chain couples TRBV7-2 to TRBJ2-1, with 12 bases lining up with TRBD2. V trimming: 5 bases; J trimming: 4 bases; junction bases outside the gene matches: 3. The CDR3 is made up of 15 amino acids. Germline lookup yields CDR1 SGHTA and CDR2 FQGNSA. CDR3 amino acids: CASSATSGGYNEQFF. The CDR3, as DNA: TGTGCCAGCAGCGCGACTAGCGGGGGTTACAATGAGCAGTTCTTC.

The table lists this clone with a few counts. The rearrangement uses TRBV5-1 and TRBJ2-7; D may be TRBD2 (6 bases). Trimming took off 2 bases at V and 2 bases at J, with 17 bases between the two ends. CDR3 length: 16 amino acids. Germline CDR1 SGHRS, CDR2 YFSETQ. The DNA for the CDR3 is TGCGCCAGCAGCTTACCGTTTGGAGGGGTAACCTACGAGCAGTACTTC. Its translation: CASSLPFGGVTYEQYF.

CDR3 sequence (DNA): TGTGCCAGCAGCCAGACTAGCGGGGGGGTCCAAGAGACCCAGTACTTC. Translated, it gives CASSQTSGGVQETQYF. V usage is TRBV28 and J usage is TRBJ2-5, with 14 bases matching TRBD2. Germline V lookup: CDR1 MDHEN, CDR2 SYDVKM. The CDR3 runs to 16 residues. The junction had 4 bases not matched to a gene; V was cut back by 6 bases and J by 1 base.

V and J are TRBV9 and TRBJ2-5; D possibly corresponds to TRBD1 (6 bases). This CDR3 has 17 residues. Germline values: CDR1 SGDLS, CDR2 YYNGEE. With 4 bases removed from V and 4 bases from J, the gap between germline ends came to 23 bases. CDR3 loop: CASSPRDFSRGGETQYF. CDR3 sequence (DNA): TGTGCCAGCAGCCCTCGCGACTTTAGCAGGGGTGGAGAGACCCAGTACTTC.

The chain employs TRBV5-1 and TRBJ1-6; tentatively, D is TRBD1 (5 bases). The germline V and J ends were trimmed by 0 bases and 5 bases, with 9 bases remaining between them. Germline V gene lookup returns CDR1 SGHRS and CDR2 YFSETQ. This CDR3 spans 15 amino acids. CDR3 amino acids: CASSLDGGNNSPLHF. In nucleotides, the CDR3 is TGCGCCAGCAGCTTGGATGGGGGGAATAATTCACCCCTCCACTTT. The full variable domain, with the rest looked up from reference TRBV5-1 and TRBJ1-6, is KAGVTQTPRYLIKTRGQQVTLSCSPISGHRSVSWYQQTPGQGLQFLFEYFSETQRNKGNFPGRFSGRQFSNSRSEMNVSTLELGDSALYLCASSLDGGNNSPLHFGNGTRLTVT.

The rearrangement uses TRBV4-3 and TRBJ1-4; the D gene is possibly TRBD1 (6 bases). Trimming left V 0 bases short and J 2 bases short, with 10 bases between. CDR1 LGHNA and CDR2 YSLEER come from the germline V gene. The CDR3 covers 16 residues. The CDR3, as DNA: TGCGCCAGCAGCCAAGAGGGGAGGGGGACTAATGAAAAACTGTTTTTT. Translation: CASSQEGRGTNEKLFF.

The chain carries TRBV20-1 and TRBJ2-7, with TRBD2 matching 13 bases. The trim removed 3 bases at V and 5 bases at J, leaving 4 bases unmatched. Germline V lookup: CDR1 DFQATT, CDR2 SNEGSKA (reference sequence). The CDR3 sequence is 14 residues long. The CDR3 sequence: CSASLGLAGDEQYF. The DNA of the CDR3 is TGCAGTGCTAGTTTAGGACTAGCGGGAGACGAGCAGTACTTC.

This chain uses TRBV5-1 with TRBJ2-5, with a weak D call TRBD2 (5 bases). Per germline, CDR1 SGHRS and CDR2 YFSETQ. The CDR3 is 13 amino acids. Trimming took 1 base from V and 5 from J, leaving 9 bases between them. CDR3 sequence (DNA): TGCGCCAGCAGCTTGTCTGGGAGTGAGACCCAGTACTTC. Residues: CASSLSGSETQYF.